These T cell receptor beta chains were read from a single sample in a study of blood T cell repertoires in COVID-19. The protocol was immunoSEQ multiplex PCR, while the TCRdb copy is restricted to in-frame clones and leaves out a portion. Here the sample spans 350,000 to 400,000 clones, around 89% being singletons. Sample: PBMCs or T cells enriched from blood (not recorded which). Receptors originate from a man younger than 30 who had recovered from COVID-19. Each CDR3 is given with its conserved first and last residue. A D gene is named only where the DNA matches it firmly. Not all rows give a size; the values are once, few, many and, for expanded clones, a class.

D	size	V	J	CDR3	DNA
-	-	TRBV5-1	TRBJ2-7	CASSLKADPIYEQYF	TGCGCCAGCAGCTTGAAAGCGGACCCCATTTACGAGCAGTACTTC
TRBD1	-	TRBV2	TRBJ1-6	CASSLGQGGSPLHF	TGTGCCAGCAGTTTAGGACAGGGAGGCTCACCCCTCCACTTT
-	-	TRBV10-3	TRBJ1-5	CAISESSVNGNQPQHF	TGTGCCATCAGTGAGTCGTCAGTTAATGGCAATCAGCCCCAGCATTTT
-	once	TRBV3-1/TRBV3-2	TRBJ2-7	CASSQPLDSYEQYF	TGTGCCAGCAGCCAACCCCTCGACAGCTACGAGCAGTACTTC
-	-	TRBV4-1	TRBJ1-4	CASSQEVSGGNEKLFF	TGCGCCAGCAGCCAAGAAGTTTCGGGGGGAAATGAAAAACTGTTTTTT
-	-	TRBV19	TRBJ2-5	CASSPAQNLRQETQYF	TGTGCCAGTAGTCCTGCACAGAATCTTCGCCAAGAGACCCAGTACTTC
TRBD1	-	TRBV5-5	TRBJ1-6	CASSWTEPGQLNSPLHF	TGTGCCAGCAGCTGGACCGAACCGGGACAGCTTAATTCACCCCTCCACTTT
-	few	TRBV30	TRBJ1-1	CAWSVRVDTEAFF	TGTGCCTGGAGTGTACGGGTGGACACTGAAGCTTTCTTT
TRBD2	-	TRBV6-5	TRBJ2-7	CASTTGLAGAEQYF	TGTGCCAGCACCACGGGACTAGCGGGGGCCGAGCAGTACTTC
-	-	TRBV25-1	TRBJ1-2	CASSEYGGPYGYTF	TGTGCCAGCAGTGAATATGGGGGCCCCTATGGCTACACCTTC
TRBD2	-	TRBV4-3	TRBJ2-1	CASSQGLAGDEQFF	TGCGCCAGCAGCCAAGGACTAGCGGGGGATGAGCAGTTCTTC
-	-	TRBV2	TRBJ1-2	CASSLAGDYGYTF	TGTGCCAGCAGCCTAGCAGGGGACTATGGCTACACCTTC
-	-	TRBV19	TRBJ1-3	CASSSWDPAGNTIYF	TGTGCCAGTAGTTCTTGGGACCCGGCGGGGAACACCATATATTTT
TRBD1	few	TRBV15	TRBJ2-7	CATSRGGQGFYEQYF	TGTGCCACCAGCAGAGGGGGACAGGGGTTCTACGAGCAGTACTTC